This T cell receptor (beta chain) comes out of a study of naive and memory T cell subsets. Study findings and constraints: A few larger clonotypes appeared in naive repertoires, especially CD8, possibly memory cells re-expressing CD45RA. In naive cells, over 85% of TCR sequences were seen only once. Clonotypes here are unpaired alpha or beta chain sequences.

This clonotype was seen ten or more times. Its antigen remains unknown. Both TRBC1 and TRBC2 were covered by a beta constant-region primer of two equimolar oligonucleotides. TCRdb itself ran the UMI-ligation and nested PCR reads through MiXCR, one entry per CDR3 protein. The sample carries 130,000 to 150,000 distinct CDR3 sequences, about 15% recorded once. The TCR was taken from a human donor in good health. The sample comprised naive CD4+ T cells from blood.

The CDR3 nucleotides are TGTGCCAGCAGCCCCAGACAGCGCTCCTACAATGAGCAGTTCTTC. Its protein is CASSPRQRSYNEQFF. This chain links TRBV7-8 with TRBJ2-1; D perhaps matches TRBD1 (5 bases). The CDR3 spans 15 residues. CDR1 is SGHVS and CDR2 is FQNEAQ in the germline V gene. Trimming shortened V by 5 bases and J by 0 bases, and 11 bases separated the two germline ends.